Reported below is one T cell receptor beta chain. Its antigen remains unidentified. This sample is drawn from a study of OX40 agonist ivuxolimab in advanced cancers. Study-level points and caveats: On average, a greater number of expanded clones characterised CD8+ T cells relative to CD4+. Partial responders dosed at 0.1-3.0 mg/kg displayed clonal expansion ranking among the lowest.

Generated by immunoSEQ multiplex PCR, the TCRdb table keeps only in-frame clones and is missing some. The sample consists of 60,000 to 75,000 clones, about 84% of them appearing once. The CDR3 is made up of 13 amino acids. Germline assignment: CDR1 SQVTM and CDR2 ANQGSEA. V gave up 6 bases and J gave up 2 bases; unmatched junction bases: 7. The sample was CD4+ or CD8+ T cells sorted from blood, taken in a trial of the OX40 agonist ivuxolimab. The receptor was derived from an adult with an advanced solid tumor such as melanoma, head and neck, liver or kidney cancer. The V and J genes are TRBV29-1 and TRBJ2-7, with 7 bases matching TRBD1. CDR3 nucleotide sequence: TGCAGCGTCTCACAGGGGATCCCCTACGAGCAGTACTTC. Its translation: CSVSQGIPYEQYF.